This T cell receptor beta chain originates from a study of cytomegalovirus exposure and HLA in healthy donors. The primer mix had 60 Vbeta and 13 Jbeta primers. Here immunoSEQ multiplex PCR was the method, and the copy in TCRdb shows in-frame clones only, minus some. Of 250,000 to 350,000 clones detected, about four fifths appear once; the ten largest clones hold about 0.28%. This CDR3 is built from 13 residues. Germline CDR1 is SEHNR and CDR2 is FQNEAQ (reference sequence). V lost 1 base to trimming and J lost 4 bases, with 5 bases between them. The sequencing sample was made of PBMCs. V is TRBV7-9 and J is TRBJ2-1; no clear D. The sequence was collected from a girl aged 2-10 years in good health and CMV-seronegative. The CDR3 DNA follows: TGTGCCAGCAGCTTAGGAGCGTACAATGAGCAGTTCTTC. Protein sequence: CASSLGAYNEQFF. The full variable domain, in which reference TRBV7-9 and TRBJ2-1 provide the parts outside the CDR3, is DTGVSQNPRHKITKRGQNVTFRCDPISEHNRLYWYRQTLGQGPEFLTYFQNEAQLEKSRLLSDRFSAERPKGSFSTLEIQRTEQGDSAMYLCASSLGAYNEQFFGPGTRLTVL.